Sequencing of this T cell receptor beta chain was carried out in a study of beta chain features in type 1 diabetes (dated by TCRdb to 2016 to 2019). Concerning the study at large: No differences in mean age, gender distribution, total cell number or subset yield were found between patients and healthy donors. A total of about 100,000,000 sorted cells were examined across all samples, and RNA yield correlated strongly with the number of cells per subset. In the study, recently diagnosed type 1 diabetes patients and matched healthy donors were compared on the TCRB repertoires of their sorted circulating CD4+ T cell subsets. Regulatory and stem cell-like memory subsets were obtained from only 8 patients and about eight healthy donors, while naive and central memory subsets were obtained from all 28 donors. Study-wide conclusions, independent of this receptor: HLA sub-analyses involved small numbers of individuals, so any influence of HLA type on TCRB rearrangement remained unresolved. At VDJ recombination sites, type 1 diabetes patients had fewer insertions and more deleted nucleotides, which implies abnormalities in thymic rearrangement. In all four CD4+ subsets, TCRB CDR3 length was moderately but significantly shorter in type 1 diabetes patients. Shorter templates might have been favored by PCR, but patient and control samples were amplified and corrected together, so both groups would have been affected equally by any skew. Because cDNA was sequenced instead of genomic DNA, highly expressing activated cells could be over-represented, though the groups showed no difference in activation or CD3 levels. The naive, central memory and regulatory TCRB repertoires appeared to resemble one another more closely among patients than among healthy donors.

The entire amount of isolated RNA was reverse transcribed using the High Capacity cDNA Reverse Transcription Kit, so the sequenced TCRB transcripts were expressed ones. Deep immunoSEQ sequencing was applied to naive, central memory and regulatory T cell samples, giving an average of about 3.8 million total reads per sample. Sorted cells were lysed in RLT buffer and RNA was extracted with DNase-treated RNeasy Micro or Mini kits, depending on cell number. Each cell subset was processed on its own to prevent cross-contamination, while patient and healthy donor samples were processed together. Using the immunoSEQ multiplex PCR, TCRB sequences were amplified from cDNA into 87-bp fragments spanning the CDR3 region. The amplicons were sequenced using the Illumina HiSeq platform. Per the source publication's procedure: PCR bias was computationally corrected using synthetic template baselines, reads within Hamming distance 2 were collapsed, and singletons that could not be merged were discarded. Reads were aligned to IMGT to assign V, D and J genes, CDR3 length, and insertions or deletions at six rearrangement sites. Within each subset, clonotype counts were normalized to sorted cell number, and only after that were true diversity and Gini coefficients computed with the tcR R package. The overlap coefficient, calculated on TCRB nucleotide sequences, was used to quantify repertoire sharing. As a proxy for the pre-selection repertoire, out-of-frame TCRB sequences from naive cells were analyzed. In TCRdb, the immuneACCESS table is reduced to in-frame sequences with V and J assigned. These tables do not hold every clone; where another copy was compared, an unresolved V gene accounts for under half, and the others remain unexplained. V, J and clone size reflect that table, while D and trimming were determined from the DNA. A total of fewer than 250,000 clones appear in this sample, over 65% of them only once. The ten largest clones add up to approximately 0.05% of the sample.

From the cysteine up to the phenylalanine, the CDR3 has a length of 14 residues. The only DNA kept is the CDR3, 42 bases in frame from the first base. CDR1 and CDR2 are read off the germline V gene as SGHAT and FQNNGV. Clipping removes 5 bases from V and 8 bases from J, with 6 as the unmatched junction base count. A remark on this clone: This clone's antigen is unknown. Base-call qualities are not available, and no considerably larger clone is one nucleotide away.

Each donor gave one peripheral blood draw, approximately 0.11 L on average, collected into heparinised tubes. Using a panel that included CD45RO, CCR7, CD25, CD127, CD95 and CD27, naive, central memory, regulatory and stem cell-like memory CD4+ T cells were sorted on a BD FACSAria II. Every sorted population had a purity above 98%. PBMCs were isolated right away by Lymphoprep density gradient centrifugation and were stained directly, without culture. So that batch effects would be minimized, each experiment stained and sorted samples in pairs, pairing one healthy donor with one patient. This sequence originates from a man aged 30 to 45 in good health. Material for sequencing was naive CD4+ T cells from blood. The cell subset or site label of this sample denotes: true naive CD4+ T cells. This sequence uses TRBV11-2 and TRBJ2-1, and TRBD2 matches 10 of the central bases. The CDR3 region has the sequence CASSPSLAGDEQFF. The DNA sequence reads TGTGCCAGCAGCCCCTCCCTAGCGGGAGATGAGCAGTTCTTC.